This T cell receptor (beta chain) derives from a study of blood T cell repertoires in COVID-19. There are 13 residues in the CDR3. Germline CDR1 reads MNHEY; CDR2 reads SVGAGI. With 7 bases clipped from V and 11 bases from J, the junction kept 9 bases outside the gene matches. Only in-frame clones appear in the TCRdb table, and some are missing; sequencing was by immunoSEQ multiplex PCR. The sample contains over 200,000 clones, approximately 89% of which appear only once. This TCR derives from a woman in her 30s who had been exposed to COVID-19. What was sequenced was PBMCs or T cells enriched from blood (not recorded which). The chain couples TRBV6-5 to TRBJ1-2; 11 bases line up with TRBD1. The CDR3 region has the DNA TGTGCCAGCACTCTGACCGGGACAGGGGGGTACACCTTC. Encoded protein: CASTLTGTGGYTF.